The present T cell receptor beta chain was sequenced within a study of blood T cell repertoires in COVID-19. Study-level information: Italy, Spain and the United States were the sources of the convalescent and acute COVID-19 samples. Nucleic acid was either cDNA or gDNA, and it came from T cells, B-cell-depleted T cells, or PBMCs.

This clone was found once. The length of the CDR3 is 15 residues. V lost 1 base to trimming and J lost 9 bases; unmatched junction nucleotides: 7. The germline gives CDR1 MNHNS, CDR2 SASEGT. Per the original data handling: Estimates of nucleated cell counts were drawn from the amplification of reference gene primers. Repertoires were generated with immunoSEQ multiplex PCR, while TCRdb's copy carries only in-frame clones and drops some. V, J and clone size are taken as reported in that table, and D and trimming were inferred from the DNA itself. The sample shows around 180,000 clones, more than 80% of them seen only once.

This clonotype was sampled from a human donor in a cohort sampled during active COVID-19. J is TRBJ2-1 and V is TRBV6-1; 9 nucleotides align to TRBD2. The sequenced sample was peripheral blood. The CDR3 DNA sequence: TGTGCCAGCAGTGAAGGGGCGGGGGGGCAAGGTGAGCAGTTCTTC. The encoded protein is CASSEGAGGQGEQFF.